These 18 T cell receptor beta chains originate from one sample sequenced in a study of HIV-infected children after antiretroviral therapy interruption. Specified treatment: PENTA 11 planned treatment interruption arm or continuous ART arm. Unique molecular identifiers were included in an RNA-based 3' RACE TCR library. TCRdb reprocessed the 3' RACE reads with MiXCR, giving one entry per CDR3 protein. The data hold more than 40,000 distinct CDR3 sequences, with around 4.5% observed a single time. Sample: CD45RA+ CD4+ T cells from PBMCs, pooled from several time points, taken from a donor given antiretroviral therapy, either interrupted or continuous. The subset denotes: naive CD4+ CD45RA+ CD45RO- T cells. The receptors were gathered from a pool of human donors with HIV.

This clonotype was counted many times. CDR3 in DNA: TGCAGTGCTGGACTGGAGGGGACCGTGACCCAGTACTTC. It codes for CSAGLEGTVTQYF. The V call is TRBV20-1, the J call TRBJ2-5, with D possibly TRBD2 on 6 matching bases. Germline V lookup: CDR1 DFQATT, CDR2 SNEGSKA (reference sequence). Trimming stripped 5 bases from V and 7 bases from J, with 17 bases between. The CDR3 has 13 residues.

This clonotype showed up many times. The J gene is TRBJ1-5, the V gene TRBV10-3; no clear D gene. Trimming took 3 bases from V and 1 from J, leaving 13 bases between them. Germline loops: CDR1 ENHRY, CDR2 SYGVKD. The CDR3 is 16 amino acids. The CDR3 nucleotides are TGTGCCATCAGTGAATTAGGTTTGGAGAGCAATCAGCCCCAGCATTTT. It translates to CAISELGLESNQPQHF.

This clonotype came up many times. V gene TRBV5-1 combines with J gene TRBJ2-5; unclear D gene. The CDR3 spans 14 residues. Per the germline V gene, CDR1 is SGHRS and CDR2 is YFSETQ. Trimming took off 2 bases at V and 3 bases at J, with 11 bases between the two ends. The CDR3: CASSFSHSEETQYF. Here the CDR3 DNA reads TGCGCCAGCAGCTTTAGTCACAGTGAAGAGACCCAGTACTTC.

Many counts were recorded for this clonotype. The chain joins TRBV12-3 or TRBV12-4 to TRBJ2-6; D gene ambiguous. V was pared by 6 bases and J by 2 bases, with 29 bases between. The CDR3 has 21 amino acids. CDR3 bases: TGTGCCAGCAGATCCCGTGAGGTTTGGCAAGGCATAGACGCTGGGGCCAACGTCCTGACTTTC. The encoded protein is CASRSREVWQGIDAGANVLTF.

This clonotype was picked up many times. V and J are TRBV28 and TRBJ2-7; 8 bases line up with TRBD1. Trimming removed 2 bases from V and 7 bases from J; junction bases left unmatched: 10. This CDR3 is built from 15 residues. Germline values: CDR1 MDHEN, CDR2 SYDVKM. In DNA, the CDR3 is TGTGCCAGCAGTTTAGAGCTCCAGGGGGCACGAGAGCAGTACTTC. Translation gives CASSLELQGAREQYF.

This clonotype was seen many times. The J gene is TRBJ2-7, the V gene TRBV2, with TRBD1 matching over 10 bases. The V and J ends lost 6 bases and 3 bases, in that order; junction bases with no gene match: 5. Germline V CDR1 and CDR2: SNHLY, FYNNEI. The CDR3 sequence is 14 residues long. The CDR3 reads CASRDRTGGYEQYF. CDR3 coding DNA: TGTGCCAGCAGGGATCGGACAGGGGGCTACGAGCAGTACTTC.

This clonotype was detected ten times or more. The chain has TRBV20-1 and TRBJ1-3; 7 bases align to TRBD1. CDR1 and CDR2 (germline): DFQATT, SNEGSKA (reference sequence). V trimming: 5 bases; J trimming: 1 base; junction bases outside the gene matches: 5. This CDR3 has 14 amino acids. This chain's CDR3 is CSAVRDSSGNTIYF. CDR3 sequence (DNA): TGCAGTGCTGTCCGGGACAGTTCTGGAAACACCATATATTTT.

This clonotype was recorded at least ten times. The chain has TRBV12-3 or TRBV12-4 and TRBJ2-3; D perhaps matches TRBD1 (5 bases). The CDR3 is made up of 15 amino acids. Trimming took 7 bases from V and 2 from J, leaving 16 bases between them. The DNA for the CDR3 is TGTGCCAGCACTAAAAGGGCAGGACACACAGATACGCAGTATTTT. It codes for CASTKRAGHTDTQYF.

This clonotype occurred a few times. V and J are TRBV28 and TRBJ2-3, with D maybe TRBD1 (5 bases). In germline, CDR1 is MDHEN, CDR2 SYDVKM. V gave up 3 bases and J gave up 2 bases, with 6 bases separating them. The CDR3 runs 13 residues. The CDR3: CASSLTVTDTQYF. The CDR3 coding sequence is TGTGCCAGCAGTTTGACAGTCACAGATACGCAGTATTTT.

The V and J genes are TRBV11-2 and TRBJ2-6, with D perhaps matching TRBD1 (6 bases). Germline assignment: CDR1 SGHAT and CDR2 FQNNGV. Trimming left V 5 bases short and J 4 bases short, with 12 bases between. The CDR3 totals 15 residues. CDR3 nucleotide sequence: TGTGCCAGCAGCCGTACAGGGTTCGGGGCCAACGTCCTGACTTTC. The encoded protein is CASSRTGFGANVLTF.

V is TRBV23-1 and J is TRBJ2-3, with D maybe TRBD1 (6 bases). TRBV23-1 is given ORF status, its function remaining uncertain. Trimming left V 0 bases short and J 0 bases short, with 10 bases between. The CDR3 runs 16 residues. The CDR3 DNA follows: TGCGCCAGCAGTCAATCGGCAGGGGCTAGCACAGATACGCAGTATTTT. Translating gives CASSQSAGASTDTQYF.

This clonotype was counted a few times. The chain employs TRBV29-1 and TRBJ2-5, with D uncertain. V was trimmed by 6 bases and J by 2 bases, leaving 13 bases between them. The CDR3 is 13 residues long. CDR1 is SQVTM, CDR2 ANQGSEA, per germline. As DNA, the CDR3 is TGCAGCGTGACGGGCGGAGCTCAAGAGACCCAGTACTTC. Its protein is CSVTGGAQETQYF.

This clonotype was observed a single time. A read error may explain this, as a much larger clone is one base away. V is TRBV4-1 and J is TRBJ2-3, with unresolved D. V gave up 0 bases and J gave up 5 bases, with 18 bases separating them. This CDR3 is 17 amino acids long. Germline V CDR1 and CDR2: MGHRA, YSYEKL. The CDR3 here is CASSQDLGIVAGDTQYF. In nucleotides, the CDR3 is TGCGCCAGCAGCCAAGATCTTGGTATTGTGGCCGGAGATACGCAGTATTTT.

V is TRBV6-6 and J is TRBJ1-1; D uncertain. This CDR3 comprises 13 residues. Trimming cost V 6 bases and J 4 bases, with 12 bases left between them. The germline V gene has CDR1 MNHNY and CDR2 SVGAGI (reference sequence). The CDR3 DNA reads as TGTGCCAGCAGACCCGCCTCGAGCACTGAAGCTTTCTTT. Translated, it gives CASRPASSTEAFF.

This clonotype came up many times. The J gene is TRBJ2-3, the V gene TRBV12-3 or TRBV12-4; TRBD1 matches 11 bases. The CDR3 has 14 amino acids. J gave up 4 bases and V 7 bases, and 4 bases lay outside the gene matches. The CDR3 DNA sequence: TGTGCCAGCAAGGGGACAGGGGGTTCAGATACGCAGTATTTT. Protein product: CASKGTGGSDTQYF.

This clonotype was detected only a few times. The chain's CDR3 is CSAGEAYTF. The CDR3 nucleotides read TGCAGTGCGGGAGAGGCCTACACCTTC. The chain has TRBV20-1 and TRBJ1-2, with unresolved D. Germline values: CDR1 DFQATT, CDR2 SNEGSKA (reference sequence). The CDR3 spans 9 residues. With 6 bases removed from V and 10 bases from J, the gap between germline ends came to 9 bases.

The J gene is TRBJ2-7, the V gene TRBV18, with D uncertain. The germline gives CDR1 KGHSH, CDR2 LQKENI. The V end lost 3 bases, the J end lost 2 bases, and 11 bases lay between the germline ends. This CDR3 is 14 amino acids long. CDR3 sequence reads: CASSPGAGPYEQYF. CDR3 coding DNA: TGTGCCAGCTCACCCGGAGCAGGTCCCTACGAGCAGTACTTC.

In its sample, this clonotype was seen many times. The CDR3 region is CASSPSTGAYEQYF. The CDR3 nucleotides read TGTGCCAGCTCACCTTCGACAGGGGCCTACGAGCAGTACTTC. The rearrangement uses TRBV18 and TRBJ2-7, with 8 nucleotides matching TRBD1. The J segment lost 2 bases and the V segment lost 3 bases, leaving 3 bases of the junction unmatched. Per germline, CDR1 KGHSH and CDR2 LQKENI. CDR3 size: 14 residues.